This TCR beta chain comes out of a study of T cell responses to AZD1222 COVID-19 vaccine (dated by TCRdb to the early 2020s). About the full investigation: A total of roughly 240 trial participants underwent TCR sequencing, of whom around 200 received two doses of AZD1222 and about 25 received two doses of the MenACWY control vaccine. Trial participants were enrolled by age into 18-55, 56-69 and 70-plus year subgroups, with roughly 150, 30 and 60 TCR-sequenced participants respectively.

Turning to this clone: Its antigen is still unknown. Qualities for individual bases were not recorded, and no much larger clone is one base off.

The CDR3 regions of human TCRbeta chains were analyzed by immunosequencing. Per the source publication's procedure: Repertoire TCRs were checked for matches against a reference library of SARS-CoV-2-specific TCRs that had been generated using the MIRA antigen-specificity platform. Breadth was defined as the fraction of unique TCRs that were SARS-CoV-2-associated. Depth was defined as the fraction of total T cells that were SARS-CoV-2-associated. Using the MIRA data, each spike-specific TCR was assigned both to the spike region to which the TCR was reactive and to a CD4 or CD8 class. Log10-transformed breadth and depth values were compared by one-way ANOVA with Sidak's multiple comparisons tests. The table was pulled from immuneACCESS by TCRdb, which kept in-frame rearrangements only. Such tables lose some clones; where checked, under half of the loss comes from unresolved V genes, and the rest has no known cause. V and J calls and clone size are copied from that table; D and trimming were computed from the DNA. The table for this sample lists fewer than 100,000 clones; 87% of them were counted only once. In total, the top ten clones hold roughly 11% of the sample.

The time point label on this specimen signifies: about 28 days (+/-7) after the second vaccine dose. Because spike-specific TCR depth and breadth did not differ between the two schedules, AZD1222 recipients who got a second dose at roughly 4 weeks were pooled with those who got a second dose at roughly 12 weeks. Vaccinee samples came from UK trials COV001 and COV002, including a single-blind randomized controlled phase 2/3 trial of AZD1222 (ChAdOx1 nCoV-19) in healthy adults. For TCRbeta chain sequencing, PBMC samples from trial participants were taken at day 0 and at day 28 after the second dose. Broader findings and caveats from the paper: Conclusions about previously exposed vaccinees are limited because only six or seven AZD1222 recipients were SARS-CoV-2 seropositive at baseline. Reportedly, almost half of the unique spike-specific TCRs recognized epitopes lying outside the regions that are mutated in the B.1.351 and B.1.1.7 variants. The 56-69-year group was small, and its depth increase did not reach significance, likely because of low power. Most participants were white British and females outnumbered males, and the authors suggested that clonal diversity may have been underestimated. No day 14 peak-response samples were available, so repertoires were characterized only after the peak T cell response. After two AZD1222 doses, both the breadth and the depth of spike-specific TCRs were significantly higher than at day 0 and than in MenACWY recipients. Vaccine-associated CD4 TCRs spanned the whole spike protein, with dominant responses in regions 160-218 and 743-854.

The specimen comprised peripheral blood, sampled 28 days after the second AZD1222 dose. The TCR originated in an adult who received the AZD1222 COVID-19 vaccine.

The DNA sequence is given as TGTGCCTGGAGTGCCATGACAGGGGTGATCGGGGAGCTGTTTTTT. This is translated as CAWSAMTGVIGELFF. Rearrangement joined TRBV30 to TRBJ2-2; 8 bases in the middle match TRBD1. The CDR3 covers 15 residues, taking in both the cysteine and the phenylalanine. Kept here is only the CDR3 DNA, which spans 45 bases and is read in frame from base 1. The germline V gene (reference sequence) yields GTSNPN for CDR1 and SVGIG for CDR2. Germline trimming amounts to 1 base on V and 7 bases on J, with 8 as the count of junction bases outside the gene matches.